This T cell receptor (beta chain) was retrieved from a study of identical twins (dated by TCRdb to 2016 to 2017). At the level of the whole study: TCR alpha and beta repertoires from monozygotic twins, unrelated adults of various ages and cord blood were deep-sequenced to test whether fetal clonotypes persist. To rule out contamination, the twin experiments were replicated at different times with different library preparation protocols.

The research as a whole found: Fewer insertions were carried by abundant cord blood beta clonotypes, a similar but weaker trend appeared in young adult naive repertoires, and no such trend appeared in memory repertoires. Compared with coincidental sharing between unrelated individuals, an excess of low generation-probability sequences was observed among out-of-frame TCR alpha sequences shared between twins. Invariant T cells such as MAIT and iNKT could partly confound zero-insertion analyses, although diverse VJ usage argued against such confounding for most clonotypes. Because the same donors could not be followed over many years, the conclusions relied on cross-sectional statistical analysis. Excess twin sharing in beta out-of-frame sequences was weaker because fewer shared sequences lowered the signal-to-noise ratio. In monozygotic twins, recombination models systematically underestimated out-of-frame TCR alpha sharing, but the models matched the sharing seen between unrelated individuals.

From a lookup of the germline V gene (reference sequence), CDR1 and CDR2 are MNHEY and SMNVEV. Including the terminal cysteine and phenylalanine, the CDR3 comprises 14 residues. The entry retains the CDR3 DNA only, 42 bases that are in frame from base 1. V ends up 4 bases short and J 3 bases short, with an unmatched junction base count of 3. This clonotype has ten or more counts. The antigen this receptor binds is unknown. Per-base qualities were not stored, and no clone one base away is much larger. All donors were healthy Caucasians. Three pairs of female monozygotic twins, all aged roughly 18 to 29 years, were included in the twin cohort. Peripheral blood mononuclear cells were the source from which RNA for the TCR libraries was isolated. The library came from 5' RACE. Sequencing instrument: Illumina HiSeq 2000. Template switching introduced a universal primer binding site; the final cDNA contained a unique molecular identifier, enabling accurate counting of TCR cDNA molecules. Specific primers in the conserved constant-segment region were used to synthesize first-strand cDNA for the TCR alpha and beta chains. To control for contamination, every cDNA library was double barcoded, receiving both a SMART-Mk sample barcode and Illumina barcodes. Two successive PCR steps introduced TruSeq adapter sequences along with Illumina sample barcodes. TCR alpha and beta cDNA libraries were sequenced on the Illumina HiSeq platform with custom primers. In the source study's methods: Unique molecular identifiers were extracted from raw reads with MiGEC, and CDR3 positions were determined with MiXCR. Recombination models were inferred per individual with the repgenHMM and IGoR tools using an EM algorithm. The analysis of shared clonotypes was done with the tcR package in R, with sharing normalized by the product of cloneset sizes. To study raw recombination free of thymic and clonal selection effects, out-of-frame nonproductive sequences were analyzed. TCRdb reworked the public reads: Q25 trimming with fastp, MiXCR clone assembly, productive beta chains retained. Records with the same CDR3 protein are collapsed into one entry carrying the most frequent genes and DNA. The V and J calls shown here were made by TCRdb, not taken from the authors' results. Here the sample has hundreds of thousands of distinct CDR3 sequences; less than 10% occur a single time. Around 0.98% of the sample is held by the ten biggest clonotypes.

The sample also formed part of further work on yellow fever vaccine responses in identical twins. From the second report: The T cell response to vaccination in identical twins was reported by the authors to appear partly convergent and partly personalized. The study precisely tracked vaccine-responding T cell clones in identical twins.

The sequence links TRBV27 to TRBJ1-2, with TRBD1 identical over 9 junction bases. This receptor was obtained from a woman under 30 in good health. Sequencing was performed on PBMCs. The nucleotide sequence is TGTGCCAGCAGTTACCGGGACAGGGACTATGGCTACACCTTC. Its translation reads: CASSYRDRDYGYTF.